This TCR beta chain was sequenced during a study of response to subunit inactivated influenza vaccine. One entry per CDR3 protein, called by TCRdb with MiXCR from the RT-PCR reads. The table has more than 250,000 distinct CDR3 sequences, 20% to 25% seen once. This clonotype turned up a few times. Sequenced here: PBMCs from blood, sampled roughly 20 months after vaccination. The sequence came from a man between 50 and 69 years old who received an inactivated influenza vaccine.

CDR3 amino acids: CSVGPGTGSYGYTF. The CDR3 DNA reads as TGCAGCGTTGGACCCGGGACAGGGAGCTATGGCTACACCTTC. The chain uses TRBV29-1 and TRBJ1-2, with 9 positions matching TRBD1. Germline loops: CDR1 SQVTM, CDR2 ANQGSEA. V was clipped by 4 bases and J by 4 bases; unmatched bases: 7. The CDR3 has 14 residues.